This T cell receptor (beta chain) derives from a study of blood T cells in healthy people across ages. Across the whole study: For every two T cells, template switching captured about one barcoded beta molecule.

Between the trimmed V and J ends, which lost 2 bases and 4 bases, there was a span of 14 bases. CDR3 length equals 15 residues. Looked up from germline, CDR1 is SGHKS and CDR2 is YYEKEE (reference sequence). They isolated at least 6 million PBMCs from each sample. This clonotype was counted ten times or more. Sample-barcoded 5' priming and a J-beta primer mix drove a second PCR of about 6 to 11 cycles. TCRdb analysed the 5' RACE reads with MiXCR anew, one entry per CDR3 protein. The sample lists hundreds of thousands of distinct CDR3 sequences, 52% occurring once. V gene TRBV5-5 combines with J gene TRBJ2-3; D is possibly TRBD1 (6 bases). Sequences were obtained from blood. The TCR sequence derives from a woman over 75 in good health. CDR3: CASSFGRGKADTQYF. CDR3 bases: TGTGCCAGCAGCTTCGGCAGGGGTAAGGCAGATACGCAGTATTTT.